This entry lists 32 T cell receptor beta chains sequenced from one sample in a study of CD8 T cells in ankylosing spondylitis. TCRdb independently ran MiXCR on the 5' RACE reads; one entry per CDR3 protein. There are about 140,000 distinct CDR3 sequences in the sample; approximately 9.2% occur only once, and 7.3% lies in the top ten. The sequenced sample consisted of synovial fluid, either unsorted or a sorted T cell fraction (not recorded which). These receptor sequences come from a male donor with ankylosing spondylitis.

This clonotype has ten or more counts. The CDR3 loop reads CASRLPGQPQHF. The CDR3 DNA sequence: TGCGCCAGCAGATTACCAGGGCAGCCCCAGCATTTT. The chain recombines TRBV5-1 with TRBJ1-5, with D perhaps TRBD1 (5 bases). Germline V lookup: CDR1 SGHRS, CDR2 YFSETQ. V dropped 5 bases and J dropped 7 bases, with 10 bases sitting between them. This CDR3 has 12 residues.

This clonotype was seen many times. The CDR3 is CSVEGRQGNTIYF. CDR3 DNA: TGCAGCGTTGAAGGGAGACAAGGAAACACCATATATTTT. The rearrangement links TRBV29-1 to TRBJ1-3; D unclear. Trimming stripped 1 base from V and 4 bases from J, with 8 bases between. Per the germline V gene, CDR1 is SQVTM and CDR2 is ANQGSEA. This CDR3 contains 13 residues.

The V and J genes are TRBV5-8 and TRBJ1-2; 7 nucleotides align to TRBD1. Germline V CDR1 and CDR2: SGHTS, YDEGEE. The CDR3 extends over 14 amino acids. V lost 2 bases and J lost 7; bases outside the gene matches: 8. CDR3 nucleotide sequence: TGTGCCAGCAGCTTTGTAAACAGGGGTTTTGGCTACACCTTC. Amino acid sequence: CASSFVNRGFGYTF. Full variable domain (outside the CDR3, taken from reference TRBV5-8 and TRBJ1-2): EAGVTQSPTHLIKTRGQQATLRCSPISGHTSVYWYQQALGLGLQFLLWYDEGEERNRGNFPPRFSGRQFPNYSSELNVNALELEDSALYLCASSFVNRGFGYTFGSGTRLTVV.

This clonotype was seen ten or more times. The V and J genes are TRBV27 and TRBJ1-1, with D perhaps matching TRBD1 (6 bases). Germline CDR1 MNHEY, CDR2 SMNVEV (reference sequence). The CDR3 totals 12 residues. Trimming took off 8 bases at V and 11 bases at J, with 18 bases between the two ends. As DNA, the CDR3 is TGTGCCAGCGGACAAACAGGGAGGACGGCTTTCTTT. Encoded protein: CASGQTGRTAFF.

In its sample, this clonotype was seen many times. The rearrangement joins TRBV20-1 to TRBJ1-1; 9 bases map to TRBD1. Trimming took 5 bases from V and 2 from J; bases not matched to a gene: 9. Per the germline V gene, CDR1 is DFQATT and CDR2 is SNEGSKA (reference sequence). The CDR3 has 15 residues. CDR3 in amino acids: CSARRTGDLNTEAFF. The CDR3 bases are TGCAGTGCTCGAAGGACAGGGGATCTAAACACTGAAGCTTTCTTT.

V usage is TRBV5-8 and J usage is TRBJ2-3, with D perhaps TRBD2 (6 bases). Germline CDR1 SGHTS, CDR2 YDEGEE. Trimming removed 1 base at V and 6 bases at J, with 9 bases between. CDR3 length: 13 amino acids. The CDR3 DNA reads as TGTGCCAGCAGCTTGTTGCGGGGCGATACGCAGTATTTT. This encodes CASSLLRGDTQYF. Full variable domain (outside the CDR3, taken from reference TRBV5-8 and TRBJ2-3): EAGVTQSPTHLIKTRGQQATLRCSPISGHTSVYWYQQALGLGLQFLLWYDEGEERNRGNFPPRFSGRQFPNYSSELNVNALELEDSALYLCASSLLRGDTQYFGPGTRLTVL.

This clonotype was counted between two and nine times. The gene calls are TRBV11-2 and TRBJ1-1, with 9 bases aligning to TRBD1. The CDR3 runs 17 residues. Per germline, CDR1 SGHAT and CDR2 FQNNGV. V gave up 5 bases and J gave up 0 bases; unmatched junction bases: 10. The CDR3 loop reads CASSPRPGTGLNTEAFF. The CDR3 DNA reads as TGTGCCAGCAGCCCACGTCCCGGGACAGGGCTGAACACTGAAGCTTTCTTT. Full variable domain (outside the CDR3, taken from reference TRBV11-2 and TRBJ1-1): EAGVAQSPRYKIIEKRQSVAFWCNPISGHATLYWYQQILGQGPKLLIQFQNNGVVDDSQLPKDRFSAERLKGVDSTLKIQPAKLEDSAVYLCASSPRPGTGLNTEAFFGQGTRLTVV.

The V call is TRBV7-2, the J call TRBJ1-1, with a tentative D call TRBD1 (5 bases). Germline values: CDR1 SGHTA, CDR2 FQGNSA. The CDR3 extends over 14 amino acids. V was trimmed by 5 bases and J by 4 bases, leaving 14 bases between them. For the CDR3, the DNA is TGTGCCAGCAGCCGGAGCGATCAGGGCACTGAAGCTTTCTTT. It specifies CASSRSDQGTEAFF. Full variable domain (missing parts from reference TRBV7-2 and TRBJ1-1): GAGVSQSPSNKVTEKGKDVELRCDPISGHTALYWYRQSLGQGLEFLIYFQGNSAPDKSGLPSDRFSAERTGGSVSTLTIQRTQQEDSAVYLCASSRSDQGTEAFFGQGTRLTVV.

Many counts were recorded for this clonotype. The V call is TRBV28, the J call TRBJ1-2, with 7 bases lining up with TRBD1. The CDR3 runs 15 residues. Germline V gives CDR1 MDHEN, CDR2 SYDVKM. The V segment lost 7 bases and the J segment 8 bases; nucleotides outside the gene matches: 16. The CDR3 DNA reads TGTGCCAGCACCGGCGGCCTAGACAGGGTATTAGGCTACACCTTC. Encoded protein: CASTGGLDRVLGYTF.

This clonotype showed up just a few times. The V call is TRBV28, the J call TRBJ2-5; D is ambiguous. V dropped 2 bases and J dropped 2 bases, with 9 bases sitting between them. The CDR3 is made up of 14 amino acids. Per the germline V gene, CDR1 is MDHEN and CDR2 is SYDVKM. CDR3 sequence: CASSLDGFQETQYF. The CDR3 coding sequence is TGTGCCAGCAGTTTAGACGGGTTTCAAGAGACCCAGTACTTC.

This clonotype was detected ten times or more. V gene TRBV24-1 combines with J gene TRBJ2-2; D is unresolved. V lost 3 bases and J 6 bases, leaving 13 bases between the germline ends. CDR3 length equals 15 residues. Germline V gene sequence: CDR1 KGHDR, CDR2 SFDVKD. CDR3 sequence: CATSDAVAPPGELFF. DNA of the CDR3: TGTGCCACCAGTGATGCTGTGGCTCCCCCCGGGGAGCTGTTTTTT.

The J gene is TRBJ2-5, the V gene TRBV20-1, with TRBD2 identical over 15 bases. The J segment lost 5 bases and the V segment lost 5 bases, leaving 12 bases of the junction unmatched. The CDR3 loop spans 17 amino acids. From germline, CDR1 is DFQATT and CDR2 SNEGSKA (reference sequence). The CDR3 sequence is CSAPNLLGLAGGETQYF. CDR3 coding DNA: TGCAGTGCTCCGAACCTCCTTGGACTAGCGGGAGGGGAGACCCAGTACTTC.

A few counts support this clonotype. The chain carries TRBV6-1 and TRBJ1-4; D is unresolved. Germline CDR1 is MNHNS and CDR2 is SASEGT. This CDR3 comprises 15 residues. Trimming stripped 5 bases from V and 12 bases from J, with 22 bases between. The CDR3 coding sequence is TGTGCCAGCAGTCTTTCCTGGCCGGATTCCGGGGAACTGTTTTTT. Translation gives CASSLSWPDSGELFF.

CDR3 nucleotide sequence: TGCAGCGTCGCCTCGAACTCGGGGGATACGCAGTATTTT. Protein sequence: CSVASNSGDTQYF. The J gene is TRBJ2-3, the V gene TRBV29-1, with D tentatively TRBD2 (5 bases). This CDR3 contains 13 residues. Germline V gene lookup returns CDR1 SQVTM and CDR2 ANQGSEA. Trimming removed 6 bases at V and 6 bases at J, with 16 bases between.

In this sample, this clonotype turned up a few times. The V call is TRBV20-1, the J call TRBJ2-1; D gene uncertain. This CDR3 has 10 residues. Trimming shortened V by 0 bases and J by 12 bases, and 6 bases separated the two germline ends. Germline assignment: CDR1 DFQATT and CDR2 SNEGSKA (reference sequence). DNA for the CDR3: TGCAGTGCTAGAGATATCTGGCAGTTCTTC. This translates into CSARDIWQFF.

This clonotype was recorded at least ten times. CDR3 sequence reads: CASSPKVAGSADTQYF. Here the CDR3 DNA reads TGTGCCAGCAGCCCTAAGGTAGCGGGGTCGGCAGATACGCAGTATTTT. The J gene is TRBJ2-3, the V gene TRBV7-3, with 8 bases that match TRBD2. Germline V lookup: CDR1 SGHTA, CDR2 FQGTGA. The CDR3 totals 16 residues. After removal of 5 bases from V and 4 bases from J, the junction contained 11 bases not matched to a gene. The full variable domain, rest sourced from reference TRBV7-3 and TRBJ2-3, is GAGVSQTPSNKVTEKGKYVELRCDPISGHTALYWYRQSLGQGPEFLIYFQGTGAADDSGLPNDRFFAVRPEGSVSTLKIQRTERGDSAVYLCASSPKVAGSADTQYFGPGTRLTVL.

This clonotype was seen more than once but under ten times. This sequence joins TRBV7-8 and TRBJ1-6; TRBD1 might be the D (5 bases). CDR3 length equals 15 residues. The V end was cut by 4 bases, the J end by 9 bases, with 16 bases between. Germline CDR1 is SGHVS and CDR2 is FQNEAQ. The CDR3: CASSSPLGTASPLHF. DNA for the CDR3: TGTGCCAGCAGCTCCCCGCTAGGGACGGCTTCACCCCTCCACTTT. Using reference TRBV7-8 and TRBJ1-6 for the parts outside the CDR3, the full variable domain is GAGVSQSPRYKVAKRGQDVALRCDPISGHVSLFWYQQALGQGPEFLTYFQNEAQLDKSGLPSDRFFAERPEGSVSTLKIQRTQQEDSAVYLCASSSPLGTASPLHFGNGTRLTVT.

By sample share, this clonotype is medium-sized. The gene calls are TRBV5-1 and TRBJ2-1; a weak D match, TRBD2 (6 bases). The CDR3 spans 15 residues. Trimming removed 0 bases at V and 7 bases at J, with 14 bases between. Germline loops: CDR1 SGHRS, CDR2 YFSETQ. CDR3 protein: CASSLVLVGGNEQFF. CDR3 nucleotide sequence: TGCGCCAGCAGCTTGGTTTTGGTAGGAGGGAATGAGCAGTTCTTC. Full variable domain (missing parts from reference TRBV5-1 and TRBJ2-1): KAGVTQTPRYLIKTRGQQVTLSCSPISGHRSVSWYQQTPGQGLQFLFEYFSETQRNKGNFPGRFSGRQFSNSRSEMNVSTLELGDSALYLCASSLVLVGGNEQFFGPGTRLTVL.

As DNA, the CDR3 is TGCGCCAGCAGCCAATTATTTTTTGACAGGGGGCCCCACGAGCAGTACTTC. Amino acids: CASSQLFFDRGPHEQYF. This chain connects TRBV4-3 to TRBJ2-7; 10 positions agree with TRBD1. J gave up 5 bases and V 2 bases, and 12 bases lay outside the gene matches. CDR3 length equals 17 residues. Looked up from germline, CDR1 is LGHNA and CDR2 is YSLEER.

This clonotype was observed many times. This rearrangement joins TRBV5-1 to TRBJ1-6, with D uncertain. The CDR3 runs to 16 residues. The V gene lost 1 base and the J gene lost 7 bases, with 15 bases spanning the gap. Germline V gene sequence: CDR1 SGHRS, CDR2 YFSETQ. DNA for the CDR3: TGCGCCAGCAGCTTGCACACGGCCTCCTTGAATTCACCCCTCCACTTT. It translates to CASSLHTASLNSPLHF.

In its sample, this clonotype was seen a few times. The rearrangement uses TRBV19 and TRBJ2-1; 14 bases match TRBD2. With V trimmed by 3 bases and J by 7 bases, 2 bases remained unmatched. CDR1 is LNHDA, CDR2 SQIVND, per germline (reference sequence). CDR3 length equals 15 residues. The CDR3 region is CASSMGTSGGNEQFF. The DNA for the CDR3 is TGTGCCAGTAGTATGGGGACTAGCGGGGGTAATGAGCAGTTCTTC.

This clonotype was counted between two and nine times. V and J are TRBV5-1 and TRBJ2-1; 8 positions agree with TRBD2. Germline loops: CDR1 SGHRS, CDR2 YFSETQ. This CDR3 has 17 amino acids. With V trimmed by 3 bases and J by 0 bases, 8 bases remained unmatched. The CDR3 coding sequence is TGCGCCAGCAGCTCCTGGGAGCGGGGGTACTCCTACAATGAGCAGTTCTTC. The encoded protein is CASSSWERGYSYNEQFF. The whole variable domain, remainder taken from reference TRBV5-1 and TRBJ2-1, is KAGVTQTPRYLIKTRGQQVTLSCSPISGHRSVSWYQQTPGQGLQFLFEYFSETQRNKGNFPGRFSGRQFSNSRSEMNVSTLELGDSALYLCASSSWERGYSYNEQFFGPGTRLTVL.

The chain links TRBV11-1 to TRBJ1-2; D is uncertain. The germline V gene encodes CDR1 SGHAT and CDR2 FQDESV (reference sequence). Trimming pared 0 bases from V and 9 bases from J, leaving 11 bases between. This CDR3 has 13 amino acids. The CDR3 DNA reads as TGTGCCAGCAGCTTAGCGCTTGGGGATCGCTACACCTTC. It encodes CASSLALGDRYTF.

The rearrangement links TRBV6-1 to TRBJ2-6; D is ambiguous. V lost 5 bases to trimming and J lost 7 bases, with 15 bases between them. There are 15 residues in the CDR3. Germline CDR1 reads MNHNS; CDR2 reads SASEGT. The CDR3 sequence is CASSREPGSANVLTF. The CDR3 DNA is TGTGCCAGCAGTCGAGAACCGGGTTCCGCCAACGTCCTGACTTTC.

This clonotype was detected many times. DNA for the CDR3: TGTGCCAGCAGTTCTGCGGGAGGGACCCACAATGAGCAGTTCTTC. This encodes CASSSAGGTHNEQFF. The chain has TRBV28 and TRBJ2-1; 9 bases match TRBD2. The ends lost 4 bases at V and 5 bases at J; junction bases unmatched: 6. This CDR3 contains 15 residues. Germline lookup yields CDR1 MDHEN and CDR2 SYDVKM. Looking up the rest from reference TRBV28 and TRBJ2-1 gives the full variable domain: DVKVTQSSRYLVKRTGEKVFLECVQDMDHENMFWYRQDPGLGLRLIYFSYDVKMKEKGDIPEGYSVSREKKERFSLILESASTNQTSMYLCASSSAGGTHNEQFFGPGTRLTVL.

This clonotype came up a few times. The CDR3 DNA reads TGTGCCAGCAGCTTAGCCGGATACACCGGGGAGCTGTTTTTT. Residues: CASSLAGYTGELFF. V and J are TRBV7-2 and TRBJ2-2, with unresolved D. This CDR3 contains 14 residues. V gave up 0 bases and J gave up 3 bases, with 5 bases separating them. Germline-derived CDR1 and CDR2 are SGHTA and FQGNSA.

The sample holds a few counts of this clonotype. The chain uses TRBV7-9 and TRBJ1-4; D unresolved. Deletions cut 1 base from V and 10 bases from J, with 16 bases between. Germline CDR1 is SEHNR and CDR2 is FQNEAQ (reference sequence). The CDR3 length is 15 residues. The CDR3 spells CASSLDVAVGGKLFF. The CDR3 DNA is TGTGCCAGCAGCTTAGATGTGGCGGTGGGCGGAAAACTGTTTTTT.

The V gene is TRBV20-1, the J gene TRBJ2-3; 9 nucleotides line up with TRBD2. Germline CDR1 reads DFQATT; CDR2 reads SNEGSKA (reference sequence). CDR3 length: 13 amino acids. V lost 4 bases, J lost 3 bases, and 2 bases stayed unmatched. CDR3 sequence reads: CSAMRGGTDTQYF. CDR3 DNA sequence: TGCAGTGCTATGCGGGGGGGAACAGATACGCAGTATTTT.

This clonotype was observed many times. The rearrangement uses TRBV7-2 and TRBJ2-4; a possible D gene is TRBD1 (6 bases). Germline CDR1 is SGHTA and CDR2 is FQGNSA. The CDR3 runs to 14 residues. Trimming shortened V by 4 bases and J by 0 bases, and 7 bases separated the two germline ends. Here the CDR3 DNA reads TGTGCCAGCAGCTCACAGGGAGCCAAAAACATTCAGTACTTC. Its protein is CASSSQGAKNIQYF.

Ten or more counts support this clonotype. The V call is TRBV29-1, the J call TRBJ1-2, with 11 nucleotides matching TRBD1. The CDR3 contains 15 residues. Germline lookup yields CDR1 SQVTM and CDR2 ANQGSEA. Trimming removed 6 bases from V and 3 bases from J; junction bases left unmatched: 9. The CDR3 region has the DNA TGCAGCGTCGGGTTGGACAGGGGGCTCGACTATGGCTACACCTTC. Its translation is CSVGLDRGLDYGYTF.

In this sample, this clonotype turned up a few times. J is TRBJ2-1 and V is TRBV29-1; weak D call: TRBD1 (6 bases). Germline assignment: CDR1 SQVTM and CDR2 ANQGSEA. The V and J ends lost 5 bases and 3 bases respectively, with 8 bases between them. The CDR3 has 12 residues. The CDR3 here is CSVHRDYNEQFF. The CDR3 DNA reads TGCAGCGTTCACAGGGACTACAATGAGCAGTTCTTC.

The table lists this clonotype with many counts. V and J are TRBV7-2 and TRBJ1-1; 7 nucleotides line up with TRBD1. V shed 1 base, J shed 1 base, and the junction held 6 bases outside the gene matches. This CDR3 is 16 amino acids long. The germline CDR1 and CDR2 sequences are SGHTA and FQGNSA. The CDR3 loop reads CASSLGSRQGNTEAFF. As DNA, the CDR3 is TGTGCCAGCAGCTTAGGATCGAGACAGGGGAACACTGAAGCTTTCTTT.